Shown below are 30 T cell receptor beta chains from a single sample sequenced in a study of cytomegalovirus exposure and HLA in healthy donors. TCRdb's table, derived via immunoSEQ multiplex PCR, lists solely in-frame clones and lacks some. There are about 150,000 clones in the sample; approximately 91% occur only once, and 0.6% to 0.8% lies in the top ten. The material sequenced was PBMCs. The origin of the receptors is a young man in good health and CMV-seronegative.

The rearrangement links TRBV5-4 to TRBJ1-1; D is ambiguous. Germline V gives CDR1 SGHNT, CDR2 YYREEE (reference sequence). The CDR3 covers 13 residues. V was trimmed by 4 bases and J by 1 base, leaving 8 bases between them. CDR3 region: CASSLDENTEAFF. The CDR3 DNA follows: TGTGCCAGCAGCCTAGACGAGAACACTGAAGCTTTCTTT.

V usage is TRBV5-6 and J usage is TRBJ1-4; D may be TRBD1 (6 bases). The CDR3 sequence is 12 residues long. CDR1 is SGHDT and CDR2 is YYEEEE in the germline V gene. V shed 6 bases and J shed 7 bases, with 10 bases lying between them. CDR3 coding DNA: TGTGCCAGCACCTTACAGGGTGAAAAACTGTTTTTT. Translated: CASTLQGEKLFF.

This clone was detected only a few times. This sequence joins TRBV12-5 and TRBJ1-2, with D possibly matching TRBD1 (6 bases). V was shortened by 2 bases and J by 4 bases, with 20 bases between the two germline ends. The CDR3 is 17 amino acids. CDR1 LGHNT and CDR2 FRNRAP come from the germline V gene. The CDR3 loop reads CASGLLARGVSFYGYTF. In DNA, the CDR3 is TGTGCTAGTGGTTTGCTTGCCAGGGGCGTATCGTTCTATGGCTACACCTTC.

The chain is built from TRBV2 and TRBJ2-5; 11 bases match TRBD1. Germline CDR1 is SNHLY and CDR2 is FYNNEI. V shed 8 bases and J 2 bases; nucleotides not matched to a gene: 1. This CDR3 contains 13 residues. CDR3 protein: CASRDRGQETQYF. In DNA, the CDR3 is TGTGCCAGCCGGGACAGGGGGCAAGAGACCCAGTACTTC.

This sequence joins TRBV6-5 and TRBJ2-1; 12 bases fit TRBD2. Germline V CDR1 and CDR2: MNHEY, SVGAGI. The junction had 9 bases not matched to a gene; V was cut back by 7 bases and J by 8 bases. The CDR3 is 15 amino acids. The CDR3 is CASMRLAGALYEQFF. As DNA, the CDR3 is TGTGCCAGCATGAGACTAGCGGGAGCTTTGTATGAGCAGTTCTTC.

The DNA of the CDR3 is TGTGCCAGCAGGGTGGGGGGGACCCTCCCAGAGAGTGAAAAACTGTTTTTT. Its translation: CASRVGGTLPESEKLFF. The chain joins TRBV7-6 to TRBJ1-4; D is perhaps TRBD1 (5 bases). The CDR3 spans 17 residues. V lost 6 bases to trimming and J lost 7 bases, with 24 bases between them. Per the germline V gene, CDR1 is SGHVS and CDR2 is FNYEAQ.

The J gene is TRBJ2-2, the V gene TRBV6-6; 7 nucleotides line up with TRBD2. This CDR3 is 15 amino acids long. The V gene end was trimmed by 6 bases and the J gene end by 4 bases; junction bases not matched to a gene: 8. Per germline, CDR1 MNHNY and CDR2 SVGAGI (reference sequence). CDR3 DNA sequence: TGTGCCAGCAGGGCGGGCGGGAGACCCACCGGGGAGCTGTTTTTT. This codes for CASRAGGRPTGELFF.

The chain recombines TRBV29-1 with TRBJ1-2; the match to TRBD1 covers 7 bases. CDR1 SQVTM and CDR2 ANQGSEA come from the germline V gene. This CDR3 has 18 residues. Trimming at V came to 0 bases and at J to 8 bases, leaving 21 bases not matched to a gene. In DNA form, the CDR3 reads TGCAGCGTTGAAGATCCTCCCCGAGGACAGGAGACCCCATGGGGCTACACCTTC. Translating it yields CSVEDPPRGQETPWGYTF.

CDR3 protein: CASSWEQGLYGYTF. In nucleotides, the CDR3 is TGCGCCAGCAGCTGGGAACAGGGTCTATATGGCTACACCTTC. The V call is TRBV5-1, the J call TRBJ1-2, with D maybe TRBD1 (6 bases). The germline V gene encodes CDR1 SGHRS and CDR2 YFSETQ. Trimming removed 3 bases at V and 5 bases at J, with 14 bases between. The CDR3 totals 14 residues.

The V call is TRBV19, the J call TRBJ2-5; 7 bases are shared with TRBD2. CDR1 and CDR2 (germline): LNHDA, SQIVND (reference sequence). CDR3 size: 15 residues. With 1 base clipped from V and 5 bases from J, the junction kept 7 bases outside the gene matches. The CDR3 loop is CASSIGTPGGETQYF. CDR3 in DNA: TGTGCCAGTAGTATAGGGACTCCCGGGGGGGAGACCCAGTACTTC.

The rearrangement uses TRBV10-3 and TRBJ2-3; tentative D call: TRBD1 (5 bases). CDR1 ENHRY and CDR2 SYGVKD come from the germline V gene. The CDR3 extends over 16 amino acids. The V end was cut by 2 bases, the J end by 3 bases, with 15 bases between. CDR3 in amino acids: CAISEQGAPMTDTQYF. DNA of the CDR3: TGTGCCATCAGTGAGCAAGGGGCCCCCATGACAGATACGCAGTATTTT.

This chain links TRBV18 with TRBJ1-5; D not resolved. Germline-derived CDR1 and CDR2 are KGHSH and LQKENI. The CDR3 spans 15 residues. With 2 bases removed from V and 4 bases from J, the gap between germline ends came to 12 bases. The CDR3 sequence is CASSPGSSLNQPQHF. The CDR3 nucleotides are TGTGCCAGCTCACCAGGGAGTTCCCTAAATCAGCCCCAGCATTTT.

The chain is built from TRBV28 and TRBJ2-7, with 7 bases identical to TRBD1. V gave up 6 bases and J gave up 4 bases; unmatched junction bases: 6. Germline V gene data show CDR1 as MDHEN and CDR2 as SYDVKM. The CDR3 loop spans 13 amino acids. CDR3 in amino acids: CASRSQGNYEQYF. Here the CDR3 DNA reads TGTGCCAGCAGGTCACAGGGGAATTACGAGCAGTACTTC.

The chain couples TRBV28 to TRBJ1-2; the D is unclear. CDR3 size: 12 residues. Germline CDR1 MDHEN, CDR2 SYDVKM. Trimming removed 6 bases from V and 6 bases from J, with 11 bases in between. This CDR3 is CASSRGGDGYTF. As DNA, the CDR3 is TGTGCCAGCAGCAGAGGTGGAGATGGCTACACCTTC.

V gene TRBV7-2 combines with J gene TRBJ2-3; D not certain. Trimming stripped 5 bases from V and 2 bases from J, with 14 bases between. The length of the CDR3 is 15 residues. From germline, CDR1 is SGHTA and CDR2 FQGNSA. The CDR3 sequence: CASSAQLISTDTQYF. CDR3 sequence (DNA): TGTGCCAGCAGCGCACAGTTGATATCCACAGATACGCAGTATTTT. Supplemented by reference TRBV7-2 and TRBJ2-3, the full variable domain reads GAGVSQSPSNKVTEKGKDVELRCDPISGHTALYWYRQSLGQGLEFLIYFQGNSAPDKSGLPSDRFSAERTGGSVSTLTIQRTQQEDSAVYLCASSAQLISTDTQYFGPGTRLTVL.

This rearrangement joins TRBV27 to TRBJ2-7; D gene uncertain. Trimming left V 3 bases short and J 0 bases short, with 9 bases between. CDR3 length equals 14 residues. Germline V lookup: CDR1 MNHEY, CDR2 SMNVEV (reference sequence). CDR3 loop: CASSFSADSYEQYV. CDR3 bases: TGTGCCAGCAGTTTCTCCGCCGACTCCTACGAGCAGTACGTC.

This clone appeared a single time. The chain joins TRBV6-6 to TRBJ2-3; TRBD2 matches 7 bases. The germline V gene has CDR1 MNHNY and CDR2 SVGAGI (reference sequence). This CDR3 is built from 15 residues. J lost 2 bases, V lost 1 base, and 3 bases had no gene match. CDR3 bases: TGTGCCAGCAGTTACTGGGGGGGTAACACAGATACGCAGTATTTT. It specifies CASSYWGGNTDTQYF.

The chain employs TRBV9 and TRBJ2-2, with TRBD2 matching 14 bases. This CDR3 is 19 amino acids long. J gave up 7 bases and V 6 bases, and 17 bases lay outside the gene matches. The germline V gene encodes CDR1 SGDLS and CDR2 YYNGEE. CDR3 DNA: TGTGCCAGCAAGAAGGGACTAGCGGGAGAAACGATCTATGGCGGGGAGCTGTTTTTT. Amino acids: CASKKGLAGETIYGGELFF.

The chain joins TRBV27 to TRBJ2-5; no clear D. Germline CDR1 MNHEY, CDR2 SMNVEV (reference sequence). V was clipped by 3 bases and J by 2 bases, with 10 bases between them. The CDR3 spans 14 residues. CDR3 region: CASSLWHGQETQYF. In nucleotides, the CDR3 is TGTGCCAGCAGTTTGTGGCACGGGCAAGAGACCCAGTACTTC.

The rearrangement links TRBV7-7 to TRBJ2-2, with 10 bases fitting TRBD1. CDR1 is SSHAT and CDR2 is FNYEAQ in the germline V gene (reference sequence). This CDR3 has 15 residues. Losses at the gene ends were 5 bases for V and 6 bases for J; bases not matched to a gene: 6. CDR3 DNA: TGTGCCAGCAGCCTCTCCGGACAGGGGGCCGGGGAGCTGTTTTTT. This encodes CASSLSGQGAGELFF.

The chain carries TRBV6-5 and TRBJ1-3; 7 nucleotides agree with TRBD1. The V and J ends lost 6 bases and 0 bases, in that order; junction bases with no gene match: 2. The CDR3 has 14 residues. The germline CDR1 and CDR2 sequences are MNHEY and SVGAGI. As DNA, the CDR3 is TGTGCCAGCAGGAGGGACAGCTCTGGAAACACCATATATTTT. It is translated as CASRRDSSGNTIYF.

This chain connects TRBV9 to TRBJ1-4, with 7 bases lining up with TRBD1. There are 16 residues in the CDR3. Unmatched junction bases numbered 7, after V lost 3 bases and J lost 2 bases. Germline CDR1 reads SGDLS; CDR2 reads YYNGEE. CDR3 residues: CASSEQGGATNEKLFF. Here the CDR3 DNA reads TGTGCCAGCAGCGAGCAGGGGGGCGCGACTAATGAAAAACTGTTTTTT.

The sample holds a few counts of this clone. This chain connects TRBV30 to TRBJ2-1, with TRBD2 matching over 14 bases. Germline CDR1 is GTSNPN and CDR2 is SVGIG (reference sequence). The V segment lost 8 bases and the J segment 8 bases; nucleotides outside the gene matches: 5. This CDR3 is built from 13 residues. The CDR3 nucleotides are TGTGCCGGGACTAGCGGGAGTGGCTATGAGCAGTTCTTC. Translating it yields CAGTSGSGYEQFF. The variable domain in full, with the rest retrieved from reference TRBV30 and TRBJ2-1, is SQTIHQWPATLVQPVGSPLSLECTVEGTSNPNLYWYRQAAGRGLQLLFYSVGIGQISSEVPQNLSASRPQDRQFILSSKKLLLSDSGFYLCAGTSGSGYEQFFGPGTRLTVL.

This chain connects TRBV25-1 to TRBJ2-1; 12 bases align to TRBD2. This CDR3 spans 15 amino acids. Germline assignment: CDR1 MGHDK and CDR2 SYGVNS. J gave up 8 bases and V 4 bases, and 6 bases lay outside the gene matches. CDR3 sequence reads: CASSALAGGGDEQFF. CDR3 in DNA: TGTGCCAGCAGTGCTCTAGCGGGAGGGGGGGATGAGCAGTTCTTC.

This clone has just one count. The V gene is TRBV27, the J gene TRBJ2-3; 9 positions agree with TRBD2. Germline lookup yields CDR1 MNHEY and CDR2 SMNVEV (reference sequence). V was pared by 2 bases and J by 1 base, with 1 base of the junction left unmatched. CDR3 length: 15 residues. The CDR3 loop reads CASSLPSGGTDTQYF. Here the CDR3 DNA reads TGTGCCAGCAGTTTACCTAGCGGGGGCACAGATACGCAGTATTTT.

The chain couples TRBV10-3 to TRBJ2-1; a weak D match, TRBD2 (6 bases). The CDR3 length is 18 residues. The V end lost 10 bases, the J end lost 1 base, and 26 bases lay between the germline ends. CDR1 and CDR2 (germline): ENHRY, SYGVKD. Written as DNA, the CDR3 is TGTGCCACCAGACCTAGCGTCGAGTGGAAAGGGTCCTACAATGAGCAGTTCTTC. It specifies CATRPSVEWKGSYNEQFF.

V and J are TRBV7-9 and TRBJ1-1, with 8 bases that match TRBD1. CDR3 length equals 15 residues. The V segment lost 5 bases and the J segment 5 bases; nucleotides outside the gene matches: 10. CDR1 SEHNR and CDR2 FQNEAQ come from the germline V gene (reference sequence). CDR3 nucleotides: TGTGCCAGCAGCCCCGGACAGGGAAGGAGGACTGAAGCTTTCTTT. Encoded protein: CASSPGQGRRTEAFF.

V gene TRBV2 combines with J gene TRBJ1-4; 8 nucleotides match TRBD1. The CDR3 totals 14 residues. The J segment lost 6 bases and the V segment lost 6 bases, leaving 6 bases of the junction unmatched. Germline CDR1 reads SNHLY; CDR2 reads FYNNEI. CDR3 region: CASRVTGGDEKLFF. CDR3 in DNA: TGTGCCAGCAGAGTTACAGGGGGTGATGAAAAACTGTTTTTT.

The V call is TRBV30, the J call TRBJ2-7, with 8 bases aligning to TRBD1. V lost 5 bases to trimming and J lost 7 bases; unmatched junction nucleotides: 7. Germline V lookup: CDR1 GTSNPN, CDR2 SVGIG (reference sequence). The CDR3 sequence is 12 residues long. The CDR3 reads CAWGQGRNEQYF. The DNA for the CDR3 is TGTGCCTGGGGACAGGGAAGGAATGAGCAGTACTTC.

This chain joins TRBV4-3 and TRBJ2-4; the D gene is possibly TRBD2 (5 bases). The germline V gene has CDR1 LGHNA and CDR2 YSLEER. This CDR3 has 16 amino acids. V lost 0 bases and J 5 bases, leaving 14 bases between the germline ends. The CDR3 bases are TGCGCCAGCAGCCAAGATATGAGGGAAAGGGAAAACATTCAGTACTTC. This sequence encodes CASSQDMRERENIQYF.